A single sample gave rise to the 25 T cell receptor beta chains below, sequenced in a study of T cell responses to AZD1222 COVID-19 vaccine. The table came from immunoSEQ multiplex PCR; TCRdb's copy has only in-frame clones and leaves some out. This sample has some 170,000 clones, with 92% found just once. Sequences were derived from peripheral blood, sampled on day 0 of MenACWY control vaccination. Receptors were obtained from an adult in good health.

This chain uses TRBV5-4 with TRBJ1-5; D may be TRBD1 (5 bases). V was cut by 0 bases and J by 1 base, with 11 bases left in between. CDR3 length equals 16 residues. CDR1 and CDR2 from the germline V gene are SGHNT and YYREEE (reference sequence). CDR3 sequence reads: CASSLGSEGSNQPQHF. The CDR3 DNA follows: TGTGCCAGCAGCTTGGGGTCCGAGGGGAGCAATCAGCCCCAGCATTTT.

The gene calls are TRBV13 and TRBJ1-6, with TRBD1 matching 7 bases. J was trimmed by 9 bases and V by 5 bases; bases with no gene match: 7. CDR3 size: 14 residues. Germline-derived CDR1 and CDR2 are PRHDT and FYEKMQ (reference sequence). For the CDR3, the DNA is TGTGCCAGCAGCCGTGACAGGGAAGCTTCACCCCTCCACTTT. Translated: CASSRDREASPLHF.

The chain combines TRBV7-9 with TRBJ2-1; 10 bases are shared with TRBD2. Germline V gene sequence: CDR1 SEHNR, CDR2 FQNEAQ (reference sequence). J lost 5 bases, V lost 6 bases, and 4 bases had no gene match. This CDR3 region has 14 residues. CDR3 bases: TGTGCCAGCAGGCCCGGGACTAGCGACAATGAGCAGTTCTTC. Encoded protein: CASRPGTSDNEQFF.

J is TRBJ1-5 and V is TRBV19; 7 positions match TRBD1. V gave up 7 bases and J gave up 0 bases; unmatched junction bases: 6. The CDR3 totals 15 residues. The germline CDR1 and CDR2 sequences are LNHDA and SQIVND (reference sequence). CDR3 DNA sequence: TGTGCCAGTATTGGATCAGGGGGTAGCAATCAGCCCCAGCATTTT. Encoded protein: CASIGSGGSNQPQHF. The full variable domain, rest sourced from reference TRBV19 and TRBJ1-5, is DGGITQSPKYLFRKEGQNVTLSCEQNLNHDAMYWYRQDPGQGLRLIYYSQIVNDFQKGDIAEGYSVSREKKESFPLTVTSAQKNPTAFYLCASIGSGGSNQPQHFGDGTRLSIL.

The rearrangement uses TRBV7-9 and TRBJ1-5; D is ambiguous. The ends were cut back, 6 bases at V and 1 base at J, with 13 bases in the middle. The germline CDR1 and CDR2 sequences are SEHNR and FQNEAQ (reference sequence). The CDR3 length is 15 residues. CDR3: CASSSGIESNQPQHF. The CDR3 DNA sequence: TGTGCCAGCAGTAGTGGAATAGAAAGCAATCAGCCCCAGCATTTT.

The chain employs TRBV29-1 and TRBJ1-1; D unclear. The CDR3 has 12 residues. Trimming took off 6 bases at V and 5 bases at J, with 13 bases between the two ends. CDR1 SQVTM and CDR2 ANQGSEA come from the germline V gene. The chain's CDR3 is CSVSGLGTEAFF. CDR3 coding DNA: TGCAGCGTGAGTGGATTGGGAACTGAAGCTTTCTTT.

The rearrangement uses TRBV29-1 and TRBJ1-1, with a weak D call TRBD1 (5 bases). Trimming took 5 bases from V and 3 from J, leaving 13 bases between them. The CDR3 totals 13 residues. Germline-derived CDR1 and CDR2 are SQVTM and ANQGSEA. The chain's CDR3 is CSVSRGGDTEAFF. For the CDR3, the DNA is TGCAGCGTTTCAAGGGGAGGGGACACTGAAGCTTTCTTT.

This clone was detected once. The chain links TRBV2 to TRBJ1-1; 10 bases map to TRBD1. This CDR3 contains 15 residues. Germline assignment: CDR1 SNHLY and CDR2 FYNNEI. Unmatched junction bases numbered 6, after V lost 5 bases and J lost 3 bases. CDR3 residues: CASSWTGGGDTEAFF. The CDR3 region has the DNA TGTGCCAGCAGTTGGACAGGGGGAGGGGACACTGAAGCTTTCTTT.

The CDR3 nucleotides read TGTGCCAGCAGCTTAGTCCTGGGCACCGGGGAGCTGTTTTTT. Protein product: CASSLVLGTGELFF. This chain links TRBV7-9 with TRBJ2-2, with D unclear. This CDR3 comprises 14 residues. V dropped 1 base and J dropped 4 bases, with 7 bases sitting between them. Germline assignment: CDR1 SEHNR and CDR2 FQNEAQ (reference sequence).

This chain joins TRBV6-5 and TRBJ2-1; unclear D gene. The length of the CDR3 is 12 residues. The V end lost 5 bases, the J end lost 8 bases, and 10 bases lay between the germline ends. Germline values: CDR1 MNHEY, CDR2 SVGAGI. CDR3 protein: CASSRARDEQFF. In DNA form, the CDR3 reads TGTGCCAGCAGTAGAGCTAGGGATGAGCAGTTCTTC.

CDR3 DNA: TGTGCCATCAGCGAAACTAGCACAGATACGCAGTATTTT. Translating it yields CAISETSTDTQYF. This sequence joins TRBV10-3 and TRBJ2-3; D is ambiguous. The CDR3 contains 13 residues. V lost 6 bases, J lost 0 bases, and 7 bases lay in between. CDR1 ENHRY and CDR2 SYGVKD come from the germline V gene.

This clone was found a few times. The rearrangement joins TRBV7-9 to TRBJ2-2; D is unclear. V dropped 2 bases and J dropped 6 bases, with 4 bases sitting between them. Germline CDR1 reads SEHNR; CDR2 reads FQNEAQ (reference sequence). This CDR3 spans 12 amino acids. The CDR3 is CASSLPPGELFF. CDR3 DNA: TGTGCCAGCAGCTTACCCCCCGGGGAGCTGTTTTTT.

V gene TRBV4-3 combines with J gene TRBJ1-2; 9 nucleotides line up with TRBD1. Trimming took 0 bases from V and 7 from J; bases not matched to a gene: 3. CDR1 is LGHNA, CDR2 YSLEER, per germline. This CDR3 contains 14 residues. The CDR3 reads CASSQDGTGTGYTF. The CDR3 nucleotides read TGCGCCAGCAGCCAAGATGGGACAGGGACTGGCTACACCTTC.

The V and J genes are TRBV25-1 and TRBJ1-1; D unresolved. Germline V gene lookup returns CDR1 MGHDK and CDR2 SYGVNS. Trimming removed 5 bases from V and 3 bases from J, with 4 bases in between. The CDR3 contains 11 residues. The CDR3 bases are TGTGCCAGCAGTAGGCACACTGAAGCTTTCTTT. Translation: CASSRHTEAFF.

The CDR3 is CASSVAGYEQFF. CDR3 DNA sequence: TGTGCCAGCAGTGTAGCGGGATATGAGCAGTTCTTC. The V call is TRBV7-2, the J call TRBJ2-1; TRBD2 matches at 8 bases. V shed 6 bases, J shed 8 bases, and the junction held 3 bases outside the gene matches. Germline V CDR1 and CDR2: SGHTA, FQGNSA. This CDR3 contains 12 residues. The full variable domain, in which reference TRBV7-2 and TRBJ2-1 provide the parts outside the CDR3, is GAGVSQSPSNKVTEKGKDVELRCDPISGHTALYWYRQSLGQGLEFLIYFQGNSAPDKSGLPSDRFSAERTGGSVSTLTIQRTQQEDSAVYLCASSVAGYEQFFGPGTRLTVL.

The chain combines TRBV27 with TRBJ1-3; D is ambiguous. This CDR3 comprises 14 residues. Trimming cost V 2 bases and J 4 bases, with 9 bases left between them. Germline CDR1 is MNHEY and CDR2 is SMNVEV (reference sequence). CDR3 region: CASSLTGSGNTIYF. CDR3 in DNA: TGTGCCAGCAGTTTAACGGGGTCCGGAAACACCATATATTTT.

The chain combines TRBV10-3 with TRBJ2-2; D not certain. This CDR3 is built from 13 residues. V was clipped by 4 bases and J by 7 bases, with 10 bases between them. The germline V gene has CDR1 ENHRY and CDR2 SYGVKD. DNA of the CDR3: TGTGCCATCAGTGGGGGTATTGGCGGGGAGCTGTTTTTT. Translated: CAISGGIGGELFF.

This chain uses TRBV18 with TRBJ1-6; the match to TRBD1 covers 7 bases. This CDR3 has 13 residues. CDR1 KGHSH and CDR2 LQKENI come from the germline V gene. V lost 4 bases and J lost 10; bases outside the gene matches: 4. The chain's CDR3 is CASSQGGQSPLHF. The CDR3 bases are TGTGCCAGCTCACAAGGGGGCCAGTCACCCCTCCACTTT.

The chain recombines TRBV5-1 with TRBJ1-3; D unresolved. Germline lookup yields CDR1 SGHRS and CDR2 YFSETQ. CDR3 size: 15 residues. The V gene lost 0 bases and the J gene lost 0 bases, with 7 bases spanning the gap. CDR3 sequence (DNA): TGCGCCAGCAGCTTGGCAGACCTCTCTGGAAACACCATATATTTT. This encodes CASSLADLSGNTIYF. Full variable domain (missing parts from reference TRBV5-1 and TRBJ1-3): KAGVTQTPRYLIKTRGQQVTLSCSPISGHRSVSWYQQTPGQGLQFLFEYFSETQRNKGNFPGRFSGRQFSNSRSEMNVSTLELGDSALYLCASSLADLSGNTIYFGEGSWLTVV.

This chain uses TRBV4-2 with TRBJ1-5; D is possibly TRBD1 (6 bases). V was cut by 0 bases and J by 0 bases, with 21 bases left in between. This CDR3 is 20 amino acids long. The germline CDR1 and CDR2 sequences are LGHNA and YNFKEQ. In nucleotides, the CDR3 is TGTGCCAGCAGCCAAGAGCTAAGTCGCACAGGGTCCGATAGCAATCAGCCCCAGCATTTT. This codes for CASSQELSRTGSDSNQPQHF.

This chain uses TRBV7-3 with TRBJ2-2; tentatively, D is TRBD1 or TRBD2 (5 bases each). Germline V lookup: CDR1 SGHTA, CDR2 FQGTGA. V was clipped by 2 bases and J by 2 bases, with 12 bases between them. The CDR3 contains 16 residues. CDR3 protein: CASSLYPGTNTGELFF. CDR3 DNA sequence: TGTGCCAGCAGCTTATATCCAGGGACCAACACCGGGGAGCTGTTTTTT.

This clone was seen a handful of times. V usage is TRBV12-3 or TRBV12-4 and J usage is TRBJ1-1, with D perhaps matching TRBD1 (5 bases). The CDR3 runs 13 residues. Trimming shortened V by 4 bases and J by 1 base, and 7 bases separated the two germline ends. The CDR3 region is CASSSGQNTEAFF. The CDR3 DNA follows: TGTGCCAGCAGTTCCGGACAGAACACTGAAGCTTTCTTT.

This chain uses TRBV5-6 with TRBJ1-1; 7 bases match TRBD1. V lost 3 bases and J lost 4; bases outside the gene matches: 12. Germline CDR1 reads SGHDT; CDR2 reads YYEEEE. CDR3 length: 16 residues. As DNA, the CDR3 is TGTGCCAGCAGCTCGGGTGACAGGGTATGGGTCACTGAAGCTTTCTTT. It codes for CASSSGDRVWVTEAFF.

This chain connects TRBV19 to TRBJ1-1, with 7 nucleotides matching TRBD1. Germline-derived CDR1 and CDR2 are LNHDA and SQIVND (reference sequence). This CDR3 is built from 15 residues. V lost 3 bases, J lost 0 bases, and 4 bases stayed unmatched. The CDR3 loop reads CASSIDRALNTEAFF. Written as DNA, the CDR3 is TGTGCCAGTAGTATTGACAGGGCCCTGAACACTGAAGCTTTCTTT.

V gene TRBV5-1 combines with J gene TRBJ2-1, with D unresolved. The CDR3 has 12 residues. Germline V gene sequence: CDR1 SGHRS, CDR2 YFSETQ. V lost 3 bases and J 9 bases, leaving 10 bases between the germline ends. CDR3 sequence (DNA): TGCGCCAGCAGCTCCGGATGGGTTGAGCAGTTCTTC. Amino acids: CASSSGWVEQFF.